The rows below give T cell receptor beta chains drawn from one sample of a study of cytomegalovirus exposure and HLA in healthy donors. Data came from immunoSEQ multiplex PCR; TCRdb stores just in-frame clones and leaves some out. Counted here are 90,000 or so clones, nearly 80% occurring once; the ten biggest clones make up around 25%. The sample taken for sequencing was PBMCs. The receptors stem from a woman between 45 and 65 years old in good health and CMV-seropositive. Both conserved end residues are part of each CDR3. The order of the fields is D gene, clone size, V gene, J gene, CDR3 DNA, CDR3 protein. The D gene is left open where the match is weak. Rows give clone size only sometimes, using once, few, many, or a class for an expanded clone.

TRBD1	NA	TRBV19	TRBJ1-1	TGTGCCAGTAGGGTCAGGGGGCAGAATAATGAAGCTTTCTTT	CASRVRGQNNEAFF
NA	NA	TRBV28	TRBJ1-5	TGTGCCAGCAGTTTAAGGCGGTACAATCAGCCCCAGCATTTT	CASSLRRYNQPQHF
NA	NA	TRBV7-9	TRBJ1-1	TGTGCCAGCAGCCCGAAACAAAGAATGAACACTGAAGCTTTCTTT	CASSPKQRMNTEAFF
NA	NA	TRBV19	TRBJ2-2	TGTGCCAGTAGGAGGTTCGCGAACACCGGGGAGCTGTTTTTT	CASRRFANTGELFF
NA	NA	TRBV5-5	TRBJ2-7	TGTGCCAGCAGCTGGGCGACACATTTCTCCTACGAGCAGTACTTC	CASSWATHFSYEQYF
NA	NA	TRBV5-4	TRBJ2-1	TGTGCCAGCAGCTTGTCGGGGGGCCGCCTCTACAATGAGCAGTTCTTC	CASSLSGGRLYNEQFF
NA	NA	TRBV30	TRBJ2-2	TGTGCCTCTCGGCGGTCATGGAACACCGGGGAGCTGTTTTTT	CASRRSWNTGELFF
TRBD2	NA	TRBV19	TRBJ2-2	TGTGCCAGTAGTATGACTAGCCCCGGGGAGCTGTTTTTT	CASSMTSPGELFF
TRBD1	once	TRBV19	TRBJ1-2	TGTGCCAGTAGTATGACAGGGGGAGGAAACTATGGCTACACCTTC	CASSMTGGGNYGYTF
TRBD1	NA	TRBV6-4	TRBJ1-1	TGTGCCAGCAGTGAAATAGGGACAGGGGGCTCTGAAGCTTTCTTT	CASSEIGTGGSEAFF
NA	NA	TRBV5-1	TRBJ2-1	TGCGCCAGCAGCAATGGAATGGGGGGGCAGGGGAATGAGCAGTTCTTC	CASSNGMGGQGNEQFF
TRBD2	NA	TRBV13	TRBJ2-1	TGTGCCAGCAGCATAGCGGGAGGATTAAATGAGCAGTTCTTC	CASSIAGGLNEQFF
NA	NA	TRBV10-3	TRBJ2-3	TGTGCCATCAGTGTTACGGGGCAGGGGAGGGGAACAGATACGCAGTATTTT	CAISVTGQGRGTDTQYF
TRBD2	few	TRBV11-2	TRBJ2-7	TGTGCCAGCAGCTTAGATCCAGGGACTAGCGAGCAGTACTTC	CASSLDPGTSEQYF
NA	once	TRBV2	TRBJ1-1	TGTGCCAGCCTGAGAAGGGGCAACACTGAAGCTTTCTTT	CASLRRGNTEAFF
TRBD2	once	TRBV5-4	TRBJ2-7	TGTGCCAGCAGCTTGGATGGGGGGGCCTACGAGCAGTACTTC	CASSLDGGAYEQYF
NA	NA	TRBV7-9	TRBJ2-1	TGTGCCAGCAGCTTAAAGTCCGGGAGAGCTGATGAGCAGTTCTTC	CASSLKSGRADEQFF
NA	NA	TRBV18	TRBJ2-2	TGTGCCAGCTCCTACCGGGACACTCTTGACACCGGGGAGCTGTTTTTT	CASSYRDTLDTGELFF
NA	medium-sized	TRBV7-8	TRBJ2-1	TGTGCCAGCAGCTTAGTTTTAACAGGTGCTTACAATGAGCAGTTCTTC	CASSLVLTGAYNEQFF
NA	NA	TRBV10-3	TRBJ1-2	TGTGCCATCAGTGAGTCGAATCGCAGGACAGAGGACTACACCTTC	CAISESNRRTEDYTF
TRBD1	NA	TRBV7-9	TRBJ1-2	TGTGCCAGCAGCTCACCGGGACAGGGGTATGGCTACACCTTC	CASSSPGQGYGYTF
NA	NA	TRBV10-1	TRBJ1-1	TGCGCCAGCAGTGAGTCCAGGGCAAACACTGAAGCTTTCTTT	CASSESRANTEAFF
TRBD1	NA	TRBV6-1	TRBJ2-7	TGTGCCAGCAGCCGGGACAGGGTTTACGAGCAGTACTTC	CASSRDRVYEQYF
TRBD2	few	TRBV14	TRBJ2-5	TGTGCCAGCAGCCAAGTACGGGGCGGGGGAAGAACCCAGTACTTC	CASSQVRGGGRTQYF
TRBD1	few	TRBV6-1	TRBJ1-4	TGTGCCAGCAGTGGCCCCGGGACAGAGGACGAAAAACTGTTTTTT	CASSGPGTEDEKLFF
NA	once	TRBV7-9	TRBJ1-5	TGTGCCAGCAGCTTAGAGACACTTAATCAGCCCCAGCATTTT	CASSLETLNQPQHF
TRBD2	NA	TRBV19	TRBJ2-1	TGTGCCAGTAGTATAGGGGGCCTAGCGGGGATTTACAATGAGCAGTTCTTC	CASSIGGLAGIYNEQFF
NA	NA	TRBV19	TRBJ1-4	TGTGCCAGTAGTAAGGGGCGTTACAATGAAAAACTGTTTTTT	CASSKGRYNEKLFF
TRBD1	NA	TRBV6-5	TRBJ1-2	TGTGCCAGCAAGGGCCAGGGGGCTGAGAACTATGGCTACACCTTC	CASKGQGAENYGYTF
TRBD1	few	TRBV4-1	TRBJ1-2	TGCGCCAGCAGCCAAGGCGAGATTCGGGACAGCTATGGCTACACCTTC	CASSQGEIRDSYGYTF
NA	NA	TRBV5-1	TRBJ1-6	TGCGCCAGCAGCGCCGCCTACAGGGATTCACCCCTCCACTTT	CASSAAYRDSPLHF
NA	NA	TRBV18	TRBJ2-5	TGTGCCAGCTCACCACCCGGACAGTGGGAGACCCAGTACTTC	CASSPPGQWETQYF
NA	NA	TRBV4-1	TRBJ2-5	TGCGCCAGCAGCCAAGAGTTCAGGTTTTCTCAAGAGACCCAGTACTTC	CASSQEFRFSQETQYF
NA	NA	TRBV7-8	TRBJ2-7	TGTGCCAGCAGACTAGATCAGTCCTACGAGCAGTACTTC	CASRLDQSYEQYF
TRBD1	once	TRBV2	TRBJ2-5	TGTGCCAGCGGACAGGGGGTTCTCGGAGAGACCCAGTACTTC	CASGQGVLGETQYF
NA	few	TRBV4-1	TRBJ1-1	TGCGCCAGCAGCCAAGATGCGGGGGTTGACACTGAAGCTTTCTTT	CASSQDAGVDTEAFF
NA	NA	TRBV30	TRBJ2-7	TGTGCCTGGAGACGGGAATACGAGCAGTACTTC	CAWRREYEQYF
NA	NA	TRBV2	TRBJ1-5	TGTGCCAGCAGTGACAGGACTAGAGGGGCCCAGCATTTT	CASSDRTRGAQHF
NA	once	TRBV7-2	TRBJ1-2	TGTGCCAGCAGCCCCGACTCCAACTATGGCTACACCTTC	CASSPDSNYGYTF
NA	once	TRBV9	TRBJ1-1	TGTGCCAGCAGCGTATCAGGGGAAGGAGGTGAAGCTTTCTTT	CASSVSGEGGEAFF
NA	NA	TRBV27	TRBJ2-5	TGTGCCAGCAGTTCGCCTAGCTCGAAAGAGACCCAGTACTTC	CASSSPSSKETQYF
TRBD1	once	TRBV6-1	TRBJ2-2	TGTGCCAGCAGTCTGGGACAGGGGGACACCGGGGAGCTGTTTTTT	CASSLGQGDTGELFF
NA	NA	TRBV18	TRBJ1-1	TGTGCCAGCTCACCACACAAGAACACTGAAGCTTTCTTT	CASSPHKNTEAFF
TRBD2	NA	TRBV15	TRBJ2-1	TGTGCCACCAGCAGTCATCGGGAACTAGCGGGATTCTACAATGAGCAGTTCTTC	CATSSHRELAGFYNEQFF
NA	NA	TRBV14	TRBJ1-6	TGTGCCAGCAGCCAACTCTTGGTGGGCTCACCCCTCCACTTT	CASSQLLVGSPLHF
NA	NA	TRBV29-1	TRBJ1-5	TGCAGCGTCGTACAGGGATTGAATCAGCCCCAGCATTTT	CSVVQGLNQPQHF
NA	NA	TRBV29-1	TRBJ1-1	TGCAGCGTTGAAGGTCCGACTGAAGCTTTCTTT	CSVEGPTEAFF
TRBD1	NA	TRBV6-5	TRBJ2-1	TGTGCCAGCAGGACAAGGACAGGGTCCGGAAATGAGCAGTTCTTC	CASRTRTGSGNEQFF
NA	NA	TRBV7-3	TRBJ1-2	TGTGCCAGCAGTCCGCGGGGGGGGGACTATGGCTACACCTTC	CASSPRGGDYGYTF
TRBD2	NA	TRBV4-1	TRBJ2-1	TGCGCCAGCAGCCGGCCAACGGGACTAGCGGGACCTCTGCCGTACAATGAGCAGTTCTTC	CASSRPTGLAGPLPYNEQFF
TRBD1	few	TRBV5-1	TRBJ1-2	TGCGCCAGCAGCTTGCGAGGGGGCGGCTCCTATGGCTACACCTTC	CASSLRGGGSYGYTF